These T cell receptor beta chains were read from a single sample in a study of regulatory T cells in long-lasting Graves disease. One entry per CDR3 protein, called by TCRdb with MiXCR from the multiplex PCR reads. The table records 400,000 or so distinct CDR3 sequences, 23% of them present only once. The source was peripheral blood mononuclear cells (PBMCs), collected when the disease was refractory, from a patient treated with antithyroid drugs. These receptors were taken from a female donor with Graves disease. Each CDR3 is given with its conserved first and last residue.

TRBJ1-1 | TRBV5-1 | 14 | CASSLQSLGTEAFF
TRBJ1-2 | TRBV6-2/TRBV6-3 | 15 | CASSPRQGQIYGYTF
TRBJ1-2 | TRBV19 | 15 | CASSIGGQNLYGYTF
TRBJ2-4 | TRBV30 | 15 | CAYTRLAGAKNIQYF
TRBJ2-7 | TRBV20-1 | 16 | CSARAFRQPSSYEQYF
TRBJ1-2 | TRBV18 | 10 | CASSQGQGAF
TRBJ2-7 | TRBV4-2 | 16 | CASSQEIQTSGREQYF
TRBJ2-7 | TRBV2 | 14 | CASRGTSAHYEQYF
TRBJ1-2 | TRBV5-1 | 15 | CASSLDRRGSYGYTF
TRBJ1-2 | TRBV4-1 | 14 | CASSQEEARPGYTF
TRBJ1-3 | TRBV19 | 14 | CASAHRDSKNTIYF
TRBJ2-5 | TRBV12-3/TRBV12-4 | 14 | CASRPLGPQETQYF
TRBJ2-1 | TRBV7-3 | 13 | CASSLPGGNEQFF
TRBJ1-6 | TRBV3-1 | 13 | CASSQVLNSPLHF
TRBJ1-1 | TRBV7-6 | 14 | CASSLGYSGAEAFF
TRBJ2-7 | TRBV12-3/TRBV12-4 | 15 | CASGLLRRESHEQYF
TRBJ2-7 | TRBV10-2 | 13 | CASSDGLAERQYF
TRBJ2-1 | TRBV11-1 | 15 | CASSLARGLYNEQFF
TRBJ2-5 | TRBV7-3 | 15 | CASSSGGQGQETQYF
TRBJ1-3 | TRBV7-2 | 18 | CASSFPLAGRTWRNTIYF
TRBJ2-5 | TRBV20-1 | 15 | CSAPTWSPSQETQYF
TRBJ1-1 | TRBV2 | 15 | CASRGGGQSNTEAFF
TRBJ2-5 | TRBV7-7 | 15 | CASSLVPGGGETQYF
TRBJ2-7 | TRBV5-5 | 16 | CASSLLVGHSSYEQYF
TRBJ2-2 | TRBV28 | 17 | CASSRTRQRKNTGELFF
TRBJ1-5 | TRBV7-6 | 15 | CASSRDRGLGQPQHF
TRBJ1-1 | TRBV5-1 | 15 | CASSLGQGENTEAFF
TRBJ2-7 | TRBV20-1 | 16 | CSAARLAGGTSYEQYF
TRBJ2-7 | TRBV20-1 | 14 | CSATATGGPYEQYF
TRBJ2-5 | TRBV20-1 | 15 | CSAGSGKNTLETQYF
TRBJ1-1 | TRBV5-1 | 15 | CASSARQGAHTEAFF
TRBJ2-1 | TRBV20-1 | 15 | CSARVPVSQNNEQFF
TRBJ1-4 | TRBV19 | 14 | CASRKGAVGEKLFF
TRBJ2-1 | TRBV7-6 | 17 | CASSLEPGGGVGNEQFF
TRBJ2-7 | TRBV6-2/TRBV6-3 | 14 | CASSYGGRGYEQYF
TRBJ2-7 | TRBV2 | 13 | CASTGDSSYEQYF
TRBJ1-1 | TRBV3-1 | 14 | CASSHTQENTEAFF